This T cell receptor beta chain originates from a study of neurological immune-mediated disorders. TCRdb reanalysed the 5' RACE reads using MiXCR and keeps one entry per CDR3 protein. In the table there are about 51,000 distinct CDR3 sequences, roughly 17% of which are singletons. This clonotype was seen many times. Trimming stripped 4 bases from V and 3 bases from J, with 10 bases between. The CDR3 is made up of 13 amino acids. The clonotype comes from a man between 60 and 70 years old in good health. Sequenced material: PBMCs. The V gene is TRBV12-3 or TRBV12-4, the J gene TRBJ2-7; D unresolved. The CDR3 loop is CASSSGGNYEQYF. CDR3 nucleotide sequence: TGTGCCAGCAGTTCGGGCGGAAACTACGAGCAGTACTTC.